This T cell receptor beta chain was recorded in a study of cytomegalovirus exposure and HLA in healthy donors. General study results and limits: Later analysis showed most CMV-associated TCR beta chains appearing HLA-restricted.

This clone was recorded once. Its matching antigen is unknown. The CDR3 has 15 residues. The V gene's germline CDR1 is SGHNT and CDR2 YYREEE (reference sequence). Trimming left V 1 base short and J 3 bases short, with 11 bases between. Vbeta (60) and Jbeta (13) primers were used in the PCR. Clones were read by immunoSEQ multiplex PCR, and TCRdb kept only the in-frame ones, dropping some. The table includes 150,000 to 200,000 clones, around 81% detected once. The sequence came from a woman in her 30s in good health and CMV-seropositive. V gene TRBV5-4 combines with J gene TRBJ2-4, with a weak D call TRBD1 (6 bases). Material: PBMCs. CDR3 region: CASSLTGIGKNIQYF. The CDR3 bases are TGTGCCAGCAGCTTGACAGGGATAGGCAAAAACATTCAGTACTTC.